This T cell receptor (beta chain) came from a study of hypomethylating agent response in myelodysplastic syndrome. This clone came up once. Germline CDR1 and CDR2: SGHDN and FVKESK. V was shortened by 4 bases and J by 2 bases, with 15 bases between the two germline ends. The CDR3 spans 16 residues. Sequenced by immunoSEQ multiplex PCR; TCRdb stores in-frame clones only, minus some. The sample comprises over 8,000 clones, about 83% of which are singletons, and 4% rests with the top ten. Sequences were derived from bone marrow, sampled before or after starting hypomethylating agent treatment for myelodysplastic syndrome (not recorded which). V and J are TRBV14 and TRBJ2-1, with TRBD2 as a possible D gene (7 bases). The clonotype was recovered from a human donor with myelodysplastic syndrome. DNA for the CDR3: TGTGCCAGCAGCCTCCTCTCGGGGGGCCCCTACAATGAGCAGTTCTTC. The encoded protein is CASSLLSGGPYNEQFF.